One sample yielded the 23 T cell receptor beta chains listed below, sequenced in a study of blood T cell repertoires in COVID-19. Sequencing used immunoSEQ multiplex PCR; TCRdb keeps in-frame clones, though not all of them. The table records 200,000 or so clones, around four fifths of them present only once. Sequenced material: peripheral blood. The receptor source for this set is a man aged 30-40 years with active or convalescent COVID-19.

This chain links TRBV27 with TRBJ1-2, with 9 bases aligning to TRBD1. J gave up 6 bases and V 11 bases, and 10 bases lay outside the gene matches. From germline, CDR1 is MNHEY and CDR2 SMNVEV (reference sequence). The length of the CDR3 is 13 residues. The CDR3 coding sequence is TGTGCCGCCAGACCGGGACAGGGACATGGCTACACCTTC. The encoded protein is CAARPGQGHGYTF.

The chain joins TRBV27 to TRBJ2-7, with D tentatively TRBD1 (6 bases). V shed 8 bases and J shed 0 bases, with 8 bases lying between them. This CDR3 contains 12 residues. Per germline, CDR1 MNHEY and CDR2 SMNVEV (reference sequence). The CDR3 DNA reads as TGTGCCAGCCGGGACAACTCCTACGAGCAGTACTTC. Translation gives CASRDNSYEQYF.

The V and J genes are TRBV5-5 and TRBJ2-7, with D hard to call. This CDR3 is 15 amino acids long. V lost 1 base and J 5 bases, leaving 16 bases between the germline ends. The germline V gene encodes CDR1 SGHKS and CDR2 YYEKEE (reference sequence). The CDR3 is CASSLSGLGLDEQYF. DNA of the CDR3: TGTGCCAGCAGCTTGTCCGGGTTGGGTCTCGACGAGCAGTACTTC.

CDR3 sequence: CASSPQSQGKGYTF. In DNA form, the CDR3 reads TGTGCCAGCAGCCCCCAATCCCAGGGTAAAGGCTACACCTTC. The chain carries TRBV3-1 (or the pseudogene TRBV3-2) and TRBJ1-2; the D gene is possibly TRBD1 (5 bases). Germline V gene data show CDR1 as LGHDT and CDR2 as YNNKEL (reference sequence). The CDR3 is 14 residues long. Trimming removed 4 bases at V and 8 bases at J, with 17 bases between.

The rearrangement uses TRBV9 and TRBJ1-1, with 7 nucleotides matching TRBD1. The CDR3 runs to 17 residues. J lost 4 bases, V lost 0 bases, and 12 bases had no gene match. Germline V lookup: CDR1 SGDLS, CDR2 YYNGEE. The CDR3 here is CASSVGQGSETATEAFF. For the CDR3, the DNA is TGTGCCAGCAGCGTAGGACAGGGAAGTGAGACAGCCACTGAAGCTTTCTTT.

The chain links TRBV6-5 to TRBJ1-6, with 7 bases fitting TRBD1. Germline V gene lookup returns CDR1 MNHEY and CDR2 SVGAGI. J lost 5 bases, V lost 7 bases, and 5 bases had no gene match. The CDR3 contains 14 residues. The CDR3 region is CASTTGTDNSPLHF. The DNA for the CDR3 is TGTGCCAGCACCACAGGGACAGATAATTCACCCCTCCACTTT.

The DNA of the CDR3 is TGTGCCAGTAGTACCCGACAGGAGGCGGATGAGCAGTTCTTC. Its translation is CASSTRQEADEQFF. This sequence joins TRBV19 and TRBJ2-1, with D maybe TRBD1 (6 bases). The germline V gene encodes CDR1 LNHDA and CDR2 SQIVND (reference sequence). The V and J ends lost 4 bases and 8 bases respectively, with 15 bases between them. The CDR3 runs 14 residues.

This chain links TRBV6-2 or TRBV6-3 with TRBJ2-4; D perhaps matches TRBD1 (6 bases). Per germline, CDR1 MNHEY and CDR2 SVGEGT. V shed 5 bases and J shed 3 bases, with 11 bases lying between them. The CDR3 has 14 residues. CDR3: CASSTGYGKNIQYF. Here the CDR3 DNA reads TGTGCCAGCAGTACAGGGTACGGCAAAAACATTCAGTACTTC.

The gene calls are TRBV11-2 and TRBJ2-7; a possible D gene is TRBD1 (6 bases). The germline V and J ends were trimmed by 0 bases and 3 bases, with 9 bases remaining between them. The length of the CDR3 is 14 residues. Germline V gives CDR1 SGHAT, CDR2 FQNNGV. The CDR3 loop reads CASSLDDRFYEQYV. As DNA, the CDR3 is TGTGCCAGCAGCTTAGATGACAGGTTCTACGAGCAGTACGTC.

This clone was seen a single time. The genes are TRBV18 and TRBJ2-2; perhaps TRBD2 as D (5 bases). Trimming removed 5 bases from V and 5 bases from J, with 15 bases in between. Looked up from germline, CDR1 is KGHSH and CDR2 is LQKENI. CDR3 length: 15 residues. CDR3 in DNA: TGTGCCAGCTCAGGCGCGCCTAGCTTAACCGGGGAGCTGTTTTTT. Translated: CASSGAPSLTGELFF. Together with reference TRBV18 and TRBJ2-2, the CDR3 gives the full variable domain: NAGVMQNPRHLVRRRGQEARLRCSPMKGHSHVYWYRQLPEEGLKFMVYLQKENIIDESGMPKERFSAEFPKEGPSILRIQQVVRGDSAAYFCASSGAPSLTGELFFGEGSRLTVL.

The chain uses TRBV5-1 and TRBJ2-1; 8 positions match TRBD2. This CDR3 region has 17 residues. The germline CDR1 and CDR2 sequences are SGHRS and YFSETQ. V shed 2 bases, J shed 3 bases, and the junction held 10 bases outside the gene matches. The CDR3: CASSLNGGARLYNEQFF. In DNA form, the CDR3 reads TGCGCCAGCAGCTTAAACGGGGGGGCCCGACTCTACAATGAGCAGTTCTTC.

The genes are TRBV3-1 (or the pseudogene TRBV3-2) and TRBJ2-5; no firm D call. The V gene lost 0 bases and the J gene lost 4 bases, with 15 bases spanning the gap. The V gene's germline CDR1 is LGHDT and CDR2 YNNKEL (reference sequence). The CDR3 has 16 residues. CDR3: CASSQDWVLEPETQYF. The CDR3, as DNA: TGTGCCAGCAGCCAAGACTGGGTCCTAGAACCAGAGACCCAGTACTTC.

V is TRBV2 and J is TRBJ1-6; perhaps TRBD1 as D (5 bases). Germline V gene sequence: CDR1 SNHLY, CDR2 FYNNEI. Trimming stripped 3 bases from V and 9 bases from J, with 9 bases between. The CDR3 has 13 residues. This CDR3 reads CASSEEGRSPLHF. DNA for the CDR3: TGTGCCAGCAGTGAGGAGGGGCGTTCACCCCTCCACTTT.

This clone was recorded a few times. The V call is TRBV7-6, the J call TRBJ1-2; the match to TRBD1 covers 7 bases. The CDR3 consists of 18 residues. Germline loops: CDR1 SGHVS, CDR2 FNYEAQ. The ends lost 0 bases at V and 4 bases at J; junction bases unmatched: 14. The CDR3 region is CASSLAPDRPPPLYGYTF. The DNA of the CDR3 is TGTGCCAGCAGCTTAGCGCCGGACAGGCCACCTCCGCTCTATGGCTACACCTTC.

V usage is TRBV10-2 and J usage is TRBJ2-7; perhaps TRBD2 as D (6 bases). Per the germline V gene, CDR1 is WSHSY and CDR2 is SAAADI. V lost 7 bases and J 13 bases, leaving 20 bases between the germline ends. The CDR3 loop spans 12 amino acids. CDR3 coding DNA: TGCGCCAGCATGGGGACTGAGCCGTCGTATTACTTC. Encoded protein: CASMGTEPSYYF.

This chain joins TRBV27 and TRBJ1-1; D is undetermined. The CDR3 length is 16 residues. Germline V gene lookup returns CDR1 MNHEY and CDR2 SMNVEV (reference sequence). The V gene lost 2 bases and the J gene lost 0 bases, with 13 bases spanning the gap. In nucleotides, the CDR3 is TGTGCCAGCAGTTTACGTGGGGAGGGAATGAACACTGAAGCTTTCTTT. Translation: CASSLRGEGMNTEAFF.

The rearrangement joins TRBV6-1 to TRBJ1-5; D not certain. V dropped 3 bases and J dropped 5 bases, with 14 bases sitting between them. This CDR3 region has 15 residues. Looked up from germline, CDR1 is MNHNS and CDR2 is SASEGT. CDR3 DNA: TGTGCCAGCAGTGATTGGGTTCCCGGGGATCAGCCCCAGCATTTT. Translating gives CASSDWVPGDQPQHF.

This clone occurred many times. V gene TRBV6-1 combines with J gene TRBJ1-4; 7 positions match TRBD1. The V segment lost 2 bases and the J segment 5 bases; nucleotides outside the gene matches: 14. The length of the CDR3 is 18 residues. Germline assignment: CDR1 MNHNS and CDR2 SASEGT. Written as DNA, the CDR3 is TGTGCCAGCAGTGAAATTGGGTGGCAGGGGGGCAGGAATGAAAAACTGTTTTTT. It codes for CASSEIGWQGGRNEKLFF.

The chain carries TRBV29-1 and TRBJ2-5; 9 bases fit TRBD2. The CDR3 consists of 13 residues. V lost 5 bases and J lost 5; bases outside the gene matches: 6. The V gene's germline CDR1 is SQVTM and CDR2 ANQGSEA. CDR3 sequence (DNA): TGCAGCGTTACCGCGGGGGGGGAGGAGACCCAGTACTTC. It translates to CSVTAGGEETQYF.

This sequence joins TRBV4-1 and TRBJ2-1; 8 bases map to TRBD2. Germline values: CDR1 MGHRA, CDR2 YSYEKL. V dropped 0 bases and J dropped 0; count of bases not matched to a gene: 7. This CDR3 comprises 18 residues. CDR3 loop: CASSQDGPAGGSYNEQFF. Written as DNA, the CDR3 is TGCGCCAGCAGCCAAGACGGGCCGGCGGGGGGCTCCTACAATGAGCAGTTCTTC.

This chain uses TRBV7-9 with TRBJ2-7; 7 nucleotides match TRBD1. The CDR3 has 14 amino acids. In germline, CDR1 is SEHNR, CDR2 FQNEAQ (reference sequence). V lost 4 bases, J lost 4 bases, and 7 bases stayed unmatched. The CDR3: CASSSGTALYEQYF. CDR3 DNA: TGTGCCAGCAGCTCCGGGACAGCCTTATACGAGCAGTACTTC.

This clone was found a few times. This chain joins TRBV28 and TRBJ1-1; D may be TRBD1 (5 bases). Per the germline V gene, CDR1 is MDHEN and CDR2 is SYDVKM. This CDR3 is built from 15 residues. Trimming stripped 2 bases from V and 5 bases from J, with 15 bases between. CDR3 nucleotides: TGTGCCAGCAGTTTAATCTGGGGCTTGGGGACTGAAGCTTTCTTT. This translates into CASSLIWGLGTEAFF.

This CDR3 is CASSIAAGSSYEQYF. The DNA for the CDR3 is TGTGCCAGTAGTATAGCTGCAGGCAGCTCCTACGAGCAGTACTTC. The chain is built from TRBV19 and TRBJ2-7; D is unclear. The germline V gene encodes CDR1 LNHDA and CDR2 SQIVND (reference sequence). Trimming shortened V by 1 base and J by 0 bases, and 10 bases separated the two germline ends. This CDR3 has 15 residues.